This is a list of T cell receptor beta chains from one sample in a study of control samples from healthy donors and cancer patients. Here immunoSEQ multiplex PCR was the method, and the copy in TCRdb shows in-frame clones only, minus some. The table shows over 120,000 clones, with 80% to 95% occurring only once. Specimen: blood. The receptors stem from a man in his thirties or forties in good health. Each CDR3 is given with its conserved first and last residue. The order of the fields is V gene, J gene, CDR3 protein.

TRBV29-1	TRBJ1-2	CSVDPQGALYGYTF
TRBV6-5	TRBJ2-1	CASIKLEGGNEQFF
TRBV7-2	TRBJ1-5	CASSLLRFNQPQHF
TRBV13	TRBJ1-2	CASGGHNYGYTF
TRBV5-1	TRBJ1-1	CASSLGGVGTEAFF
TRBV11-1	TRBJ1-3	CASSLKQPPSGNTIYF
TRBV7-9	TRBJ2-7	CASSSRDYEQYF
TRBV2	TRBJ1-5	CASSEDGSYSNQPQHF
TRBV28	TRBJ2-4	CASSGGPEGAKNIQYF
TRBV6-4	TRBJ2-2	CASSETGGHTGELFF
TRBV18	TRBJ1-3	CASSPGPGNTIYF
TRBV12-5	TRBJ1-1	CASGPAIGTENTEAFF
TRBV19	TRBJ1-4	CASSSRDGNEKLFF
TRBV6-5	TRBJ2-5	CASSYSWGGSGETQYF
TRBV5-4	TRBJ1-1	CASSTGGGLSTEAFF
TRBV25-1	TRBJ1-4	CASSARQGVGEKLFF
TRBV18	TRBJ1-6	CASSHKDRGNSPLHF
TRBV29-1	TRBJ1-1	CSVEVPREGTEAFF
TRBV9	TRBJ2-7	CASSVAQGDDIYEQYF
TRBV19	TRBJ1-2	CASKSDDGYTF
TRBV28	TRBJ2-2	CASSFNTAGTGELFF
TRBV29-1	TRBJ1-6	CSVGDRDSPLHF
TRBV6-5	TRBJ1-4	CASQGGEKLFF
TRBV12-3/TRBV12-4	TRBJ1-2	CASSFGQVDGYTF
TRBV6-5	TRBJ1-2	CASSQDRVRGYTF
TRBV12-3/TRBV12-4	TRBJ1-2	CASSLSRGYGYTF
TRBV27	TRBJ2-2	CASSLSGNTGELFF
TRBV2	TRBJ1-6	CASSRTGGENSPLHF
TRBV18	TRBJ2-3	CASSIGTSADTDTQYF
TRBV5-4	TRBJ1-6	CASSLSKGNNSPLHF
TRBV19	TRBJ2-2	CASEPGQGKYGELFF
TRBV5-1	TRBJ2-1	CASSLRSGLASNEQFF
TRBV10-3	TRBJ1-4	CAIAGTGGQKLFF
TRBV7-2	TRBJ1-1	CASRLNRVGTEAFF
TRBV5-1	TRBJ1-6	CASSLRDSSNSPLHF
TRBV14	TRBJ1-4	CASSQLRQEKLFF
TRBV6-2/TRBV6-3	TRBJ1-5	CASSPRRGNRLYSNQPQHF
TRBV2	TRBJ2-1	CASRRLAGGSSSYNEQFF
TRBV5-6	TRBJ2-3	CASSLKPSGGDTQYF
TRBV19	TRBJ1-1	CASSIRRGGTEAFF